The present T cell receptor (beta chain) was sequenced within a study of shared clonotypes between healthy human individuals. Study background: Those who served as donors were a couple of women and three men between the ages of 18 and 49. Study outcomes and limitations: In this cohort, only blood was sampled, and tissue repertoires likely differ. There were few donors, and this limited the genetic and exposure-history diversity represented.

Assay used: immunoSEQ multiplex PCR; TCRdb lists only in-frame clones, some missing. The table records roughly 640,000 clones, 74% of them present only once. A CD45RA-negative memory subset and a CD45RA+ naive subset were separated from the CD4+ cells. To note about this clone: Its specificity is not known.

The sequenced sample was memory CD4+ T cells sorted from blood. Indicated subset: CD45RA-negative fraction. This receptor was identified in a woman aged 25 to 39 in good health.

The CDR3 loop reads CATGSSGANVLTF. CDR3 nucleotide sequence: TGTGCCACCGGAAGCTCTGGGGCCAACGTCCTGACTTTC. The gene calls are TRBV19 and TRBJ2-6; D is unclear. This CDR3 has 13 residues. V shed 10 bases and J shed 0 bases, with 7 bases lying between them. CDR1 and CDR2 (germline): LNHDA, SQIVND (reference sequence). The full variable domain, rest sourced from reference TRBV19 and TRBJ2-6, is DGGITQSPKYLFRKEGQNVTLSCEQNLNHDAMYWYRQDPGQGLRLIYYSQIVNDFQKGDIAEGYSVSREKKESFPLTVTSAQKNPTAFYLCATGSSGANVLTFGAGSRLTVL.